The present T cell receptor (beta chain) was sequenced within a study of neurological immune-mediated disorders (dated by TCRdb to the late 2010s). Describing the broader study: The study compared peripheral blood TCR-beta repertoires of HTLV-I-associated myelopathy (HAM/TSP) patients, multiple sclerosis patients and healthy controls using UMI-based sequencing. Of the 68 subjects in the cohort, about 14 were HAM/TSP patients, some 35 were multiple sclerosis patients, and around 20 were healthy controls. Alongside PBMC samples, the set of 106 TCR-beta libraries contained longitudinal samples, technical triplicates, and paired CD4+ and CD8+ T-cell subsets that had been sorted.

To synthesize cDNA, template-switch 5'RACE was performed with a primer carrying a 10-nucleotide random unique molecular identifier so that each TCR transcript was tagged. Each sequencing run produced over 200 million TCR-beta sequences covering 15-18 subjects. The RNeasy kit was used for extraction of total RNA. The KAPA Real-time Library Amplification kit was used to amplify TCR-beta VDJ regions with primers targeting the TCR constant region and the 5'RACE anchor. A first PCR added sample indexes and Illumina adaptors, and a second PCR then raised library yield. After purification with Ampure beads, the TCR product of roughly 650 bp was size-selected on a 2% E-gel SizeSelection system. Library quality was checked on a Bioanalyzer, concentration was measured with Qubit, and libraries were quantified with the Kapa Library Quantification kit before pooling. An Illumina HiSeq 2500 was used to sequence the libraries paired-end at 2 x 150 bp. To increase sequence diversity, about 25-31% phiX was spiked into each library pool. In the authors' own workflow: The UMI-based MiGEC pipeline processed quality-filtered reads and removed over 75% of raw TCR sequences during error correction. VDJ genes were aligned to IMGT germline references, and each clonotype was defined by a unique CDR3 amino acid sequence together with V-J genes. Clonal expansion, Shannon diversity and CDR3 relatedness were evaluated with VDJtools (CalcPairwiseDistances, ClusterSamples), while phylogenetic trees were built in CLCbio workbench. Clones with at least 8 unique UMIs were defined as expanded, with this threshold being based on coefficient-of-variation modelling across technical triplicates. TCRdb reprocessed the public reads (quality trimming at Q25 with fastp, clone calling with MiXCR) and kept in-frame beta chains. Every entry covers one CDR3 protein and lists the most common genes and DNA from its rows. It is TCRdb's table, rather than the study itself, that gives the V and J calls and clone size. This sample lists approximately 87,000 distinct CDR3 sequences; 11% to 15% were detected once. The ten largest clones add up to 6.5% to 8% of the sample.

Results the study describes overall, beyond this receptor: TCR clonal expansion was greatest in HAM/TSP patients and smallest in MS patients, who ranked below even healthy controls. Expanded clones from different subjects shared no identical CDR3 amino acid sequences, which suggests that TCR-beta repertoires were private in all groups.

Blood bank volunteers in Maryland, USA served as the healthy controls. For the unsorted PBMC libraries, 2 million PBMCs were stored in RNAlater at -80 degrees C until RNA extraction and were used to generate the libraries. PBMCs were separated from peripheral blood using Ficoll-Hypaque density gradient centrifugation and then cryopreserved in liquid nitrogen. A distance of 6 bases separates the germline ends of V and J, which lose 0 bases and 3 bases respectively. From its cysteine to its phenylalanine, the CDR3 spans 14 amino acids. Only the CDR3 DNA stays, 42 bases, in frame from base 1. CDR1 and CDR2 are drawn from the germline V gene: SGHAT, FQNNGV. At least ten counts were recorded for this clonotype. It has no known antigen specificity. No much larger clone is present one base from it, and per-base qualities are unavailable.

This chain is built from TRBV11-2 and TRBJ1-5, with the D gene not clear enough to name. The sequence came from a woman between 45 and 65 years old in good health. The specimen was PBMCs. The DNA sequence follows: TGTGCCAGCAGCTTAGATCAGCACAATCAGCCCCAGCATTTT. Translated, this is CASSLDQHNQPQHF.